These 9 T cell receptor beta chains share one sample of origin, sequenced in a study of beta chain features in type 1 diabetes. Study outcomes and limitations: Across all four CD4+ subsets, people with type 1 diabetes showed modestly shorter TCRB CDR3s.

Reverse transcription of all isolated RNA meant that expressed TCRB transcripts were sequenced. The method was immunoSEQ multiplex PCR; TCRdb's version includes in-frame clones alone and lacks a portion of them. The table has 300,000 or so clones, roughly an eighth seen once. For these receptors, no antigen is known. The sequencing sample was made of naive CD4+ T cells from blood. The receptors shown here come from a man aged 25 to 45 with type 1 diabetes.

This clone came up once. This CDR3 is CASSLQRDTQYF. CDR3 DNA sequence: TGTGCCAGCAGTTTGCAGCGAGATACGCAGTATTTT. This chain connects TRBV28 to TRBJ2-3; D is ambiguous. V was cut by 3 bases and J by 5 bases, with 6 bases left in between. The CDR3 has 12 residues. Germline V lookup: CDR1 MDHEN, CDR2 SYDVKM.

About this clone itself: At one end, the junction sequence differs from germline, possibly due to a read error. This chain uses TRBV27 with TRBJ2-1, with unresolved D. This CDR3 has 13 amino acids. Germline V CDR1 and CDR2: MNHEY, SMNVEV (reference sequence). In nucleotides, the CDR3 is TGTGCCAGCGGTTTGAGGACCTACAATGAGCAGTTCTTC. It specifies CASGLRTYNEQFF.

In this sample, this clone turned up a few times. The chain carries TRBV30 and TRBJ2-1; 8 positions match TRBD2. The V gene's germline CDR1 is GTSNPN and CDR2 SVGIG (reference sequence). J lost 0 bases, V lost 2 bases, and 12 bases had no gene match. The CDR3 is 18 amino acids. For the CDR3, the DNA is TGTGCCTGGAGTCTTTTGGCGGGAGGATCGAGCTCCTACAATGAGCAGTTCTTC. Translated, it gives CAWSLLAGGSSSYNEQFF.

The V call is TRBV15, the J call TRBJ2-7; 9 nucleotides align to TRBD1. CDR1 is LNHNV and CDR2 is YYDKDF in the germline V gene (reference sequence). The CDR3 length is 19 residues. The J segment lost 2 bases and the V segment lost 3 bases, leaving 17 bases of the junction unmatched. DNA of the CDR3: TGTGCCACCAGCAGGGATTTGGGACAGGGAGCCCTAAAGACCTACGAGCAGTACTTC. This translates into CATSRDLGQGALKTYEQYF. Variable domain in full (rest from reference TRBV15 and TRBJ2-7): DAMVIQNPRYQVTQFGKPVTLSCSQTLNHNVMYWYQQKSSQAPKLLFHYYDKDFNNEADTPDNFQSRRPNTSFCFLDIRSPGLGDTAMYLCATSRDLGQGALKTYEQYFGPGTRLTVT.

The CDR3 DNA reads as TGTGCCAGCAGTACCCCGGGACAGGGGGAAGAAAAACTGTTTTTT. Amino acid sequence: CASSTPGQGEEKLFF. The chain recombines TRBV5-4 with TRBJ1-4, with TRBD1 matching over 11 bases. Unmatched junction bases numbered 8, after V lost 5 bases and J lost 8 bases. The CDR3 length is 15 residues. The V gene's germline CDR1 is SGHNT and CDR2 YYREEE (reference sequence). Based on the CDR3 plus reference TRBV5-4 and TRBJ1-4, the full variable domain is ETGVTQSPTHLIKTRGQQVTLRCSSQSGHNTVSWYQQALGQGPQFIFQYYREEENGRGNFPPRFSGLQFPNYSSELNVNALELDDSALYLCASSTPGQGEEKLFFGSGTQLSVL.

The chain recombines TRBV29-1 with TRBJ2-2; 9 bases fit TRBD2. Losses at the gene ends were 5 bases for V and 3 bases for J; bases not matched to a gene: 7. CDR1 and CDR2 (germline): SQVTM, ANQGSEA. The CDR3 spans 15 residues. The CDR3 coding sequence is TGCAGCGTTACCTGGACTAGCGCATACACCGGGGAGCTGTTTTTT. Translated: CSVTWTSAYTGELFF.

This chain connects TRBV28 to TRBJ2-7, with D maybe TRBD1 (5 bases). V lost 8 bases, J lost 1 base, and 18 bases lay in between. Germline loops: CDR1 MDHEN, CDR2 SYDVKM. This CDR3 region has 15 residues. The CDR3 DNA is TGTGCCAGCCTTGGGTGGCAGGGTATTTCCTACGAGCAGTACTTC. As protein: CASLGWQGISYEQYF.

This clone was picked up a small number of times. The gene calls are TRBV28 and TRBJ1-2; tentative D call: TRBD1 (6 bases). This CDR3 comprises 12 residues. Per germline, CDR1 MDHEN and CDR2 SYDVKM. V dropped 8 bases and J dropped 1 base, with 8 bases sitting between them. The CDR3 region has the DNA TGTGCCAGCTGGACAGTTAACTATGGCTACACCTTC. It yields the protein CASWTVNYGYTF.

The chain has TRBV5-4 and TRBJ2-7, with D possibly TRBD2 on 5 matching bases. Germline V lookup: CDR1 SGHNT, CDR2 YYREEE (reference sequence). V lost 1 base to trimming and J lost 3 bases, with 11 bases between them. The CDR3 loop spans 14 amino acids. In DNA, the CDR3 is TGTGCCAGCAGCTTGCGGACGGGGAGCTACGAGCAGTACTTC. This translates into CASSLRTGSYEQYF. The full variable domain, rest sourced from reference TRBV5-4 and TRBJ2-7, is ETGVTQSPTHLIKTRGQQVTLRCSSQSGHNTVSWYQQALGQGPQFIFQYYREEENGRGNFPPRFSGLQFPNYSSELNVNALELDDSALYLCASSLRTGSYEQYFGPGTRLTVT.